This is a list of T cell receptor beta chains from one sample in a study of T cell changes during pregnancy in multiple sclerosis. Assay: immunoSEQ multiplex PCR; the TCRdb copy retains only in-frame clones and omits some. The sample has about 64,000 clones, roughly 91% seen once. The sample in question was peripheral blood, obtained in the second trimester of pregnancy. The receptors were sampled from a female donor in good health, enrolled as a control in a pregnancy study. CDR3s include the opening cysteine and the closing phenylalanine or tryptophan. D genes are given only for firm matches. Only part of the rows carry a size: once, few, many, or a class if the clone is expanded.

>-|TRBV2|TRBJ2-3|TRBD2
CASQTSVVPTDTQYF
TGTGCCAGCCAGACTAGCGTCGTACCCACAGATACGCAGTATTTT
>-|TRBV7-9|TRBJ2-7|-
CASSLGVGSVYEQYF
TGTGCCAGCAGCTTAGGGGTCGGTAGCGTCTACGAGCAGTACTTC
>once|TRBV4-1|TRBJ2-1|-
CASSHPVGTVPGQFF
TGCGCCAGCAGCCATCCCGTCGGAACAGTCCCAGGGCAGTTCTTC
>-|TRBV19|TRBJ2-7|TRBD2
CASSMAAGAYEQYF
TGTGCCAGTAGTATGGCAGCGGGAGCTTACGAGCAGTACTTC
>-|TRBV27|TRBJ2-1|TRBD2
CASSLAGGPYNEQFF
TGTGCCAGCAGTTTAGCGGGAGGTCCCTACAATGAGCAGTTCTTC
>once|TRBV9|TRBJ2-5|-
CASSPGRGLLETQYF
TGTGCCAGCAGCCCCGGGAGGGGGCTTTTAGAGACCCAGTACTTC
>-|TRBV18|TRBJ2-3|-
CASSPPVGHGGDTQYF
TGTGCCAGCTCACCACCGGTAGGCCATGGAGGAGATACGCAGTATTTT
>-|TRBV7-9|TRBJ2-2|TRBD2
CASSSRLAGEGGELFF
TGTGCCAGCAGTTCAAGACTAGCGGGAGAAGGCGGGGAGCTGTTTTTT
>-|TRBV6-1|TRBJ1-1|-
CASSGLWAFF
TGTGCCAGCAGTGGACTGTGGGCTTTCTTT
>-|TRBV11-1|TRBJ2-1|-
CASSFFLSAYNEQFF
TGTGCCAGCAGCTTTTTTCTATCGGCCTACAATGAGCAGTTCTTC